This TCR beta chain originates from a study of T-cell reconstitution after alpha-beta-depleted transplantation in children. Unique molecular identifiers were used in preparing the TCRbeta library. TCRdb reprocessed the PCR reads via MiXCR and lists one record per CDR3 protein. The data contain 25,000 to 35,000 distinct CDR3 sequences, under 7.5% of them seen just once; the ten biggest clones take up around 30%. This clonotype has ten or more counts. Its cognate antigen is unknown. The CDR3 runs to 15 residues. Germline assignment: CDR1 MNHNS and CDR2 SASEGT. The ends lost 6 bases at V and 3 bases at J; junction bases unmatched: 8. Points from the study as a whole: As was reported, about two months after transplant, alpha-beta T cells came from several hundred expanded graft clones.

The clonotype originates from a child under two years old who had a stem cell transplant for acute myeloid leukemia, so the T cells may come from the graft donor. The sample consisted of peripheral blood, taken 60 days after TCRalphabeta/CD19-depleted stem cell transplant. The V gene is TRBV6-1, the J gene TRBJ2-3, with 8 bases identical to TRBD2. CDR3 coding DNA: TGTGCCAGCAGAGAATGGGGACTAGTGACAGATACGCAGTATTTT. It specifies CASREWGLVTDTQYF.